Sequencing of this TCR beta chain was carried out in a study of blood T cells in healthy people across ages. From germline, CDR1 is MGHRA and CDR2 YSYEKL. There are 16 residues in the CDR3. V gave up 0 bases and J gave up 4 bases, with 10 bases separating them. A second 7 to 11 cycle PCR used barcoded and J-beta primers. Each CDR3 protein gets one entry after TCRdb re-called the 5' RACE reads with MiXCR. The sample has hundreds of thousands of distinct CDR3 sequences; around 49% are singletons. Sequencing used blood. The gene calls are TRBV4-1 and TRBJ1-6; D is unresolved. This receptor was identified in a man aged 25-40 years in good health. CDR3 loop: CASSQDKGDYNSPLHF. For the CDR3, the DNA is TGCGCCAGCAGCCAAGATAAGGGTGATTATAATTCACCCCTCCACTTT.